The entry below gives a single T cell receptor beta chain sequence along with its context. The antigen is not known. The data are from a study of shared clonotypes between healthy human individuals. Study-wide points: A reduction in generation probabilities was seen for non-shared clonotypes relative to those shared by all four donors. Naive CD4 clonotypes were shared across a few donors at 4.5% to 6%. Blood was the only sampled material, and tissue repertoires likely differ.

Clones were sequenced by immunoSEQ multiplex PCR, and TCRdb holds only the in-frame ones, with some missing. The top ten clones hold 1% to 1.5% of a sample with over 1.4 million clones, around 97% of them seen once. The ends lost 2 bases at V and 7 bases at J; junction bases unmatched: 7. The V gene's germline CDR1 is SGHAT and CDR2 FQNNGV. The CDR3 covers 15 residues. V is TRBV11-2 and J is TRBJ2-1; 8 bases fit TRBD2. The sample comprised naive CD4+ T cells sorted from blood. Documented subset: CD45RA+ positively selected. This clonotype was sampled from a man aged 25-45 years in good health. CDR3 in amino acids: CASSLSAGGLNEQFF. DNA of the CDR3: TGTGCCAGCAGCTTAAGTGCGGGAGGTTTAAATGAGCAGTTCTTC.